This entry is about one TCR beta chain. Its antigen is undetermined. The sample comes from a study of T cells in Graves' hyperthyroidism and ophthalmopathy. The CDR3 consists of 13 residues. Trimming removed 1 base from V and 7 bases from J, with 9 bases in between. Germline loops: CDR1 SGHRS, CDR2 YFSETQ. General study results and limits: In blood, most of the thyroid clonotypes expanded above 0.001 were also present.

There were TCR beta CDR3 regions amplified from RNA transcripts. The study used the HTBI primer set for a first-round RT-PCR of the TCR CDR3. TCRdb ran MiXCR on the multiplex PCR reads and lists one entry per CDR3 protein. The sample has roughly 660,000 distinct CDR3 sequences, around 16% seen once. Sequences were obtained from blood. This receptor was identified in a man aged 50-59 years with Graves' hyperthyroidism. The V gene is TRBV5-1, the J gene TRBJ2-1; D gene ambiguous. The DNA of the CDR3 is TGCGCCAGCAGCTTGACTGGCCCGAATGAGCAGTTCTTC. Translated: CASSLTGPNEQFF.